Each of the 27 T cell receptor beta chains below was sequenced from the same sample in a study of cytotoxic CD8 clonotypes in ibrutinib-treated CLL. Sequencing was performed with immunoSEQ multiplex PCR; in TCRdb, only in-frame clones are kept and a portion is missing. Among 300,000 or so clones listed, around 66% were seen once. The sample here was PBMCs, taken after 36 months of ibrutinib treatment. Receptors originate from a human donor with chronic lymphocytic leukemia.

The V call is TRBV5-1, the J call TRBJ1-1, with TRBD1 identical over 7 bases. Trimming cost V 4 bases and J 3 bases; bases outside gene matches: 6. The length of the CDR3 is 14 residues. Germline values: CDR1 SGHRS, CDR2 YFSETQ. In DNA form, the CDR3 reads TGCGCCAGCAGCGTAGGACAGGTGGACACTGAAGCTTTCTTT. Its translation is CASSVGQVDTEAFF. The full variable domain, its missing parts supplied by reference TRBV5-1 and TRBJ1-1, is KAGVTQTPRYLIKTRGQQVTLSCSPISGHRSVSWYQQTPGQGLQFLFEYFSETQRNKGNFPGRFSGRQFSNSRSEMNVSTLELGDSALYLCASSVGQVDTEAFFGQGTRLTVV.

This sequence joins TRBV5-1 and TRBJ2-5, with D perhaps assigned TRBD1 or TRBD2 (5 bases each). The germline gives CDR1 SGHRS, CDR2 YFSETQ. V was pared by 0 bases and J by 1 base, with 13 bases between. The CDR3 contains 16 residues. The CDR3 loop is CASSLVWGGGQETQYF. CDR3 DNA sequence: TGCGCCAGCAGCTTGGTATGGGGTGGGGGCCAAGAGACCCAGTACTTC.

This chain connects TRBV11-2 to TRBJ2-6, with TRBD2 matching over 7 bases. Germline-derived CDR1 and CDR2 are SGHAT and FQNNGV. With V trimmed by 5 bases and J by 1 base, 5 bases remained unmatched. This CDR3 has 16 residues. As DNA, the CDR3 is TGTGCCAGCAGCCCGCGGACTAGTTCTGGGGCCAACGTCCTGACTTTC. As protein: CASSPRTSSGANVLTF.

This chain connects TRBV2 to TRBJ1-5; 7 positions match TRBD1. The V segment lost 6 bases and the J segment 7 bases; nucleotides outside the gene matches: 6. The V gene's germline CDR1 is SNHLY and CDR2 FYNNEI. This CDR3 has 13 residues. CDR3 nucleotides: TGTGCCAGCAGGCCACAGGGGACCCAGCCCCAGCATTTT. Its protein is CASRPQGTQPQHF.

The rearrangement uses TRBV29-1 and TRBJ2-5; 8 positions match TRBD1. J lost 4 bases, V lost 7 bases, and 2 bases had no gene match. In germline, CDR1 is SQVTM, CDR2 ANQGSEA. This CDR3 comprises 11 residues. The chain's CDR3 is CSADRGETQYF. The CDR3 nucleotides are TGCAGCGCCGACAGGGGAGAGACCCAGTACTTC.

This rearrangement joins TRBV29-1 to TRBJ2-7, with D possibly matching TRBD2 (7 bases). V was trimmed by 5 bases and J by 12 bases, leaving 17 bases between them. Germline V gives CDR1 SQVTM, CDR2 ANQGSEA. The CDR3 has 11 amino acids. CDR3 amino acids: CSVWVGGASYF. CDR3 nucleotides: TGCAGCGTTTGGGTTGGGGGGGCGTCGTACTTC.

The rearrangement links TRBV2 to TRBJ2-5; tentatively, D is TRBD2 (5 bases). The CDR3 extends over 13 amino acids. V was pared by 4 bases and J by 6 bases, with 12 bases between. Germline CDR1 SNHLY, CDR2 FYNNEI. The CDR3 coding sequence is TGTGCCAGCAGTGTCAGCCCCGGGAAGACCCAGTACTTC. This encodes CASSVSPGKTQYF.

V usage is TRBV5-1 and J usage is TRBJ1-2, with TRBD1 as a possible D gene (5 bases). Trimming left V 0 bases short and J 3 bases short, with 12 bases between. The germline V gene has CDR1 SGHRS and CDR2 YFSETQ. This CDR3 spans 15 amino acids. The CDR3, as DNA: TGCGCCAGCAGCTTGGTGGCGGGGCCCGACTATGGCTACACCTTC. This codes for CASSLVAGPDYGYTF.

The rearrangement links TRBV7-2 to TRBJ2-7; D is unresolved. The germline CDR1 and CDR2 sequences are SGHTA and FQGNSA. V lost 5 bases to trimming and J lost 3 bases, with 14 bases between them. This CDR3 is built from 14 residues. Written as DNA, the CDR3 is TGTGCCAGCAGCCCCCCGTTGATGAGCTACGAGCAGTACTTC. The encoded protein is CASSPPLMSYEQYF.

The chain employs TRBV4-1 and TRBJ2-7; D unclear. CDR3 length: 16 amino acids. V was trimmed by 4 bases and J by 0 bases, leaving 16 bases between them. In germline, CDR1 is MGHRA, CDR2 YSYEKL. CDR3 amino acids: CASSRTWAPSSYEQYF. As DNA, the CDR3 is TGCGCCAGCAGCCGGACGTGGGCTCCGAGCTCCTACGAGCAGTACTTC.

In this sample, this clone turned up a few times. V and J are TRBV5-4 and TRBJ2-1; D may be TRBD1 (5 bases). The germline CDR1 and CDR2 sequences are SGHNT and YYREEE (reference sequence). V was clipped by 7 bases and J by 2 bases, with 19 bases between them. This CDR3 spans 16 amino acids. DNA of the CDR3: TGTGCCAGCCACCCGGCCACAGGATTGACCTACAATGAGCAGTTCTTC. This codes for CASHPATGLTYNEQFF.

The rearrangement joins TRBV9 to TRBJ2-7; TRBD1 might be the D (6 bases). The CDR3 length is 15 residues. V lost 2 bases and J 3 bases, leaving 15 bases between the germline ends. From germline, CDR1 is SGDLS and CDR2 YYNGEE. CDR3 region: CASSVGVAGVYEQYF. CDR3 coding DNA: TGTGCCAGCAGCGTCGGGGTGGCAGGGGTCTACGAGCAGTACTTC.

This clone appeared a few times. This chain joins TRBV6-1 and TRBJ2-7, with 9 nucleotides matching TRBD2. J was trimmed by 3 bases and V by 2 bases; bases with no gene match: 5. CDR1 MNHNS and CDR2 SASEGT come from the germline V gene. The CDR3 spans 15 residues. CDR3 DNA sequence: TGTGCCAGCAGTGAACGGCGGGAGGGAGGCTACGAGCAGTACTTC. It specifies CASSERREGGYEQYF.

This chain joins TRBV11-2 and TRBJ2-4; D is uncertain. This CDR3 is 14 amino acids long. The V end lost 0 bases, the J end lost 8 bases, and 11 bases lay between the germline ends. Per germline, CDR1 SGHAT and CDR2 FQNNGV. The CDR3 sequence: CASSLDQVVDIQYF. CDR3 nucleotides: TGTGCCAGCAGCTTAGATCAAGTGGTAGACATTCAGTACTTC.

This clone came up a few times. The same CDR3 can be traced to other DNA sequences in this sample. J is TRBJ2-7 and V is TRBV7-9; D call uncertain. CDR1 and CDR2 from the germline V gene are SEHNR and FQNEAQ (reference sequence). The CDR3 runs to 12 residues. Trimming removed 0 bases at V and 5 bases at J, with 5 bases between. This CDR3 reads CASSLALNEQYF. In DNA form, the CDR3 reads TGTGCCAGCAGCTTAGCCCTCAACGAGCAGTACTTC.

CDR3 DNA sequence: TGTGCCAGCAGCTTCGGACAGCCGACCCAGTACTTC. Its protein product is CASSFGQPTQYF. This chain joins TRBV7-9 and TRBJ2-5; a weak D match, TRBD1 (6 bases). The V end lost 3 bases, the J end lost 7 bases, and 9 bases lay between the germline ends. CDR3 length: 12 amino acids. CDR1 is SEHNR and CDR2 is FQNEAQ in the germline V gene (reference sequence).

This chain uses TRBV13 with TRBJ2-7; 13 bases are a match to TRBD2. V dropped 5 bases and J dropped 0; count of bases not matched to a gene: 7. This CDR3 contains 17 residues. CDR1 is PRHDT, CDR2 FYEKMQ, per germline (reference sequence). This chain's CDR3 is CASSPTSGGISSYEQYF. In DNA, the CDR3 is TGTGCCAGCAGCCCGACTAGCGGGGGGATCAGCTCCTACGAGCAGTACTTC.

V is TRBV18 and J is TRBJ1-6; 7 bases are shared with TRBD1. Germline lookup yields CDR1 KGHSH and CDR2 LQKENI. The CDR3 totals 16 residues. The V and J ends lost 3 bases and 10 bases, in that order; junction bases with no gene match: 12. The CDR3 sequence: CASSPFAQGDGSPLHF. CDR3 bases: TGTGCCAGCTCACCTTTTGCCCAGGGGGACGGGTCACCCCTCCACTTT.

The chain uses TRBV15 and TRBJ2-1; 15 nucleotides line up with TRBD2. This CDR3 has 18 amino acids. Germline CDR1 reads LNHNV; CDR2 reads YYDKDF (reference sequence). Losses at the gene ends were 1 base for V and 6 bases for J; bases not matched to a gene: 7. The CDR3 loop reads CATSRVGLAGGLGNEQFF. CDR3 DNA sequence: TGTGCCACCAGCAGAGTCGGACTAGCGGGAGGGCTTGGCAATGAGCAGTTCTTC.

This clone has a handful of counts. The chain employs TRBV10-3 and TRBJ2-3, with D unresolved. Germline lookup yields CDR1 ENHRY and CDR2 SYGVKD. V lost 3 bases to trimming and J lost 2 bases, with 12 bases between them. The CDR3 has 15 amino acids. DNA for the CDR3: TGTGCCATCAGTGATTTCGCAGCGACCACAGATACGCAGTATTTT. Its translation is CAISDFAATTDTQYF.

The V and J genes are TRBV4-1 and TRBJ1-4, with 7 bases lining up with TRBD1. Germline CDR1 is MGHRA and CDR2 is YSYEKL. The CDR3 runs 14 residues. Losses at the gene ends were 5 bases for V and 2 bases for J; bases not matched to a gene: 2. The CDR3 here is CASSLQGTNEKLFF. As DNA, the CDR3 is TGCGCCAGCAGCTTACAGGGGACTAATGAAAAACTGTTTTTT.

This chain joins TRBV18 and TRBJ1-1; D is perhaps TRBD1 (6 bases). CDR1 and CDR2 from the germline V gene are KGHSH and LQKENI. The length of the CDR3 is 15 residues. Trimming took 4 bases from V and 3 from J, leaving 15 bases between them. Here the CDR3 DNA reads TGTGCCAGCTCACTCAGGGGACCGGAGGACACTGAAGCTTTCTTT. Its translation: CASSLRGPEDTEAFF.

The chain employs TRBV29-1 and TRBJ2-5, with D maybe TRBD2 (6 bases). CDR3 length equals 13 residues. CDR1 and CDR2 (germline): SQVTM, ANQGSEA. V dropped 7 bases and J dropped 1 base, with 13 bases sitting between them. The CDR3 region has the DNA TGCAGCGCCCGGGGTAGCGGCCAAGAGACCCAGTACTTC. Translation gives CSARGSGQETQYF.

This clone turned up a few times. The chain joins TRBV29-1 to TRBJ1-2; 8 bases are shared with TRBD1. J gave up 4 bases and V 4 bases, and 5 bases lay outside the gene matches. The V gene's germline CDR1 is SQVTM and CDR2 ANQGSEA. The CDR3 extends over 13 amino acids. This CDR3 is CSVAGGASYGYTF. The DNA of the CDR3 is TGCAGCGTTGCAGGGGGCGCGTCCTATGGCTACACCTTC.

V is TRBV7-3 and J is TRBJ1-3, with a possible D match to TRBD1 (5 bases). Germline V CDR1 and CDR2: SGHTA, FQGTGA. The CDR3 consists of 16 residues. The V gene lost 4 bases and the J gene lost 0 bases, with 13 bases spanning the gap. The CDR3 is CASSWGSGHSGNTIYF. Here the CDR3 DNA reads TGTGCCAGCAGCTGGGGGTCGGGCCACTCTGGAAACACCATATATTTT.

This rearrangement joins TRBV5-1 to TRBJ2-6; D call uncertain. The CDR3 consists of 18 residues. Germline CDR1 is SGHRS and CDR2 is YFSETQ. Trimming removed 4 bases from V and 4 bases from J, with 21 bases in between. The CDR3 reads CASSPPIPTLGGANVLTF. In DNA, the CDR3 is TGCGCCAGCAGCCCCCCAATCCCGACCCTGGGGGGGGCCAACGTCCTGACTTTC.

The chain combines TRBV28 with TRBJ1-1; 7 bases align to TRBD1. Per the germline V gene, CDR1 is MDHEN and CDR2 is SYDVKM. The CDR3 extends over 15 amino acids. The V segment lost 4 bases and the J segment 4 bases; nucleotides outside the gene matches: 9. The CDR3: CASSSDRDEGTEAFF. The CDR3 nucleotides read TGTGCCAGCAGTTCCGACAGGGATGAGGGCACTGAAGCTTTCTTT.